The 14 T cell receptor beta chains given below trace back to one sample, sequenced in a study of T cell responses to AZD1222 COVID-19 vaccine (dated by TCRdb to the early 2020s). Explained via the paper, the time point label denotes: baseline before first vaccination. Libraries were made using the immunoSEQ multiplex PCR assay. Imported from immuneACCESS, the table was reduced by TCRdb to in-frame sequences with V and J called. These copies leave out some clones; in studies compared against another copy, an unresolved V gene accounts for under half, and the cause of the remainder is not known. The sample contains roughly 130,000 clones, roughly 84% of them found a single time. The top ten clones comprise 12% of the sample. This specimen consisted of peripheral blood, obtained on day 0 of AZD1222 vaccination. Receptors were obtained from an adult in good health.

This clone was counted between two and nine times. The rearrangement links TRBV6-5 to TRBJ1-1; possibly TRBD1 for D (6 bases). The CDR3 has 13 residues. Trimming left V 5 bases short and J 6 bases short, with 13 bases between. CDR1 and CDR2 from the germline V gene are MNHEY and SVGAGI. The CDR3 nucleotides are TGTGCCAGCAGTCAACATTACAGGGCTGAAGCTTTCTTT. Amino acid sequence: CASSQHYRAEAFF.

The chain recombines TRBV2 with TRBJ1-1; 7 bases match TRBD1. Trimming took 6 bases from V and 1 from J; bases not matched to a gene: 5. Germline loops: CDR1 SNHLY, CDR2 FYNNEI. The CDR3 length is 14 residues. This chain's CDR3 is CASRGTDWNTEAFF. The CDR3 DNA is TGTGCCAGCAGGGGGACAGATTGGAACACTGAAGCTTTCTTT. The whole variable domain, remainder taken from reference TRBV2 and TRBJ1-1, is EPEVTQTPSHQVTQMGQEVILRCVPISNHLYFYWYRQILGQKVEFLVSFYNNEISEKSEIFDDQFSVERPDGSNFTLKIRSTKLEDSAMYFCASRGTDWNTEAFFGQGTRLTVV.

The chain is built from TRBV9 and TRBJ2-5, with 12 bases identical to TRBD2. The CDR3 is 16 residues long. With 7 bases clipped from V and 5 bases from J, the junction kept 12 bases outside the gene matches. Germline CDR1 is SGDLS and CDR2 is YYNGEE. CDR3 bases: TGTGCCAGCCGCGGTGCTAGCGGGGGGGCCGGGGAGACCCAGTACTTC. Translation: CASRGASGGAGETQYF. Supplemented by reference TRBV9 and TRBJ2-5, the full variable domain reads DSGVTQTPKHLITATGQRVTLRCSPRSGDLSVYWYQQSLDQGLQFLIQYYNGEERAKGNILERFSAQQFPDLHSELNLSSLELGDSALYFCASRGASGGAGETQYFGPGTRLLVL.

The genes are TRBV5-1 and TRBJ2-3; TRBD1 is a possible D gene (6 bases). Germline CDR1 is SGHRS and CDR2 is YFSETQ. This CDR3 has 14 residues. The V gene lost 5 bases and the J gene lost 0 bases, with 10 bases spanning the gap. As DNA, the CDR3 is TGCGCCAGCAGGCCCGGACAGAGCACAGATACGCAGTATTTT. It encodes CASRPGQSTDTQYF.

The genes are TRBV3-1 (or the pseudogene TRBV3-2) and TRBJ2-7; TRBD1 is a possible D gene (6 bases). Germline V gives CDR1 LGHDT, CDR2 YNNKEL (reference sequence). CDR3 length: 13 amino acids. V was clipped by 2 bases and J by 6 bases, with 11 bases between them. The CDR3 sequence: CASSQYVRGEQYF. DNA for the CDR3: TGTGCCAGCAGCCAATATGTCAGGGGCGAGCAGTACTTC.

CDR3 loop: CAISESDKNYGYTF. In DNA form, the CDR3 reads TGTGCCATCAGTGAGTCGGACAAGAACTATGGCTACACCTTC. This rearrangement joins TRBV10-3 to TRBJ1-2; tentative D call: TRBD1 (5 bases). CDR1 is ENHRY, CDR2 SYGVKD, per germline. The CDR3 is 14 amino acids. V was trimmed by 0 bases and J by 2 bases, leaving 7 bases between them.

The chain combines TRBV18 with TRBJ1-2; possibly TRBD1 for D (5 bases). This CDR3 spans 14 amino acids. In germline, CDR1 is KGHSH, CDR2 LQKENI. Trimming removed 3 bases at V and 4 bases at J, with 12 bases between. In DNA, the CDR3 is TGTGCCAGCTCACCCGGTGGGGGAGGCTATGGCTACACCTTC. Amino acids: CASSPGGGGYGYTF.

This chain joins TRBV4-1 and TRBJ1-5; no clear D gene. In germline, CDR1 is MGHRA, CDR2 YSYEKL. This CDR3 has 17 amino acids. The ends were cut back, 0 bases at V and 1 base at J, with 13 bases in the middle. The CDR3 sequence is CASSQETPVGSNQPQHF. Written as DNA, the CDR3 is TGCGCCAGCAGCCAAGAAACCCCCGTGGGAAGCAATCAGCCCCAGCATTTT.

The chain is built from TRBV7-2 and TRBJ1-4, with a weak D call TRBD1 (6 bases). The CDR3 is 15 amino acids. The V gene lost 1 base and the J gene lost 6 bases, with 12 bases spanning the gap. Germline CDR1 reads SGHTA; CDR2 reads FQGNSA. CDR3: CASSLVGGRDEKLFF. CDR3 DNA sequence: TGTGCCAGCAGCTTAGTCGGGGGGCGCGATGAAAAACTGTTTTTT.

V is TRBV28 and J is TRBJ1-2; D gene ambiguous. CDR3 size: 14 residues. Germline-derived CDR1 and CDR2 are MDHEN and SYDVKM. The V end was cut by 6 bases, the J end by 4 bases, with 15 bases between. CDR3 protein: CASSKVPSAYGYTF. DNA for the CDR3: TGTGCCAGCAGCAAGGTCCCCTCCGCCTATGGCTACACCTTC.

This clone has only one observation. The CDR3 bases are TGTGCCAGCAGTCCAAACAGTCAGGGTGAACGGTTTGGCTACACCTTC. As protein: CASSPNSQGERFGYTF. The chain has TRBV27 and TRBJ1-2, with D possibly being TRBD1 (5 bases). From germline, CDR1 is MNHEY and CDR2 SMNVEV (reference sequence). The CDR3 is 16 residues long. The V gene lost 5 bases and the J gene lost 7 bases, with 23 bases spanning the gap.

The chain couples TRBV4-2 to TRBJ2-1; D gene unclear. The V end was cut by 4 bases, the J end by 4 bases, with 11 bases between. Germline values: CDR1 LGHNA, CDR2 YNFKEQ. The CDR3 contains 14 residues. DNA of the CDR3: TGTGCCAGCAGCCCGGCGGCTGGATACAATGAGCAGTTCTTC. Translating gives CASSPAAGYNEQFF.

This clone was observed once. The chain employs TRBV6-5 and TRBJ1-2; D unclear. Germline-derived CDR1 and CDR2 are MNHEY and SVGAGI. This CDR3 comprises 13 residues. The V and J ends lost 5 bases and 6 bases respectively, with 13 bases between them. As DNA, the CDR3 is TGTGCCAGCAGTACATTCGGAGTCAATGGCTACACCTTC. It codes for CASSTFGVNGYTF.

The chain uses TRBV28 and TRBJ1-2; D is undetermined. The CDR3 is 11 residues long. Trimming pared 10 bases from V and 2 bases from J, leaving 8 bases between. Germline V gene lookup returns CDR1 MDHEN and CDR2 SYDVKM. Here the CDR3 DNA reads TGTGCCACGTCAACGAACTATGGCTACACCTTC. The encoded protein is CATSTNYGYTF.